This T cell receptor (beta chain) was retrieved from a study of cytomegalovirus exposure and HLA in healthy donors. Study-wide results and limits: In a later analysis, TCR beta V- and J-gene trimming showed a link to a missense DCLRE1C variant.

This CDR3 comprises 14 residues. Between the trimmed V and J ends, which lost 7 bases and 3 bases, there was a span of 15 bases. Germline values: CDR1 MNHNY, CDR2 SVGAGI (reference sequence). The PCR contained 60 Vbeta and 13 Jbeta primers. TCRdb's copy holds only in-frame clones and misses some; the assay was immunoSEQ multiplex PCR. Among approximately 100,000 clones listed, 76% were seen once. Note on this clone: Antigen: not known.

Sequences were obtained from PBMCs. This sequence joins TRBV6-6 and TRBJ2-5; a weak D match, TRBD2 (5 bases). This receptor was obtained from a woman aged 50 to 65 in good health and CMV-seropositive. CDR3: CASNPVVEEETQYF. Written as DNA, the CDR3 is TGTGCCAGCAACCCGGTTGTGGAGGAAGAGACCCAGTACTTC.